Sequencing of this T cell receptor beta chain was carried out in a study of cytomegalovirus exposure and HLA in healthy donors. Study results and caveats: There were a few CMV-associated chains whose specificity for CMV antigens was confirmed in vitro.

Note on this clone: Its antigen is not identified.

CDR1 GTSNPN and CDR2 SVGIG come from the germline V gene (reference sequence). The CDR3 runs to 17 residues. V dropped 1 base and J dropped 0 bases, with 19 bases sitting between them. TCRdb's table, derived via immunoSEQ multiplex PCR, lists solely in-frame clones and lacks some. The sample records 200,000 to 250,000 clones, around nine tenths being singletons. The chain links TRBV30 to TRBJ2-7, with D possibly being TRBD2 (5 bases). This clonotype was sampled from a young woman in good health and CMV-seronegative. Sequencing was done on a sample of PBMCs. Here the CDR3 DNA reads TGTGCCTGGAGTGCCGGAGGCTTGCGAAAGCTCTCCTACGAGCAGTACTTC. As protein: CAWSAGGLRKLSYEQYF. Supplemented by reference TRBV30 and TRBJ2-7, the full variable domain reads SQTIHQWPATLVQPVGSPLSLECTVEGTSNPNLYWYRQAAGRGLQLLFYSVGIGQISSEVPQNLSASRPQDRQFILSSKKLLLSDSGFYLCAWSAGGLRKLSYEQYFGPGTRLTVT.